A single sample is the source of the 21 T cell receptor beta chains below, sequenced in a study of OX40 agonist ivuxolimab in advanced cancers. The method was immunoSEQ multiplex PCR; TCRdb's version includes in-frame clones alone and lacks a portion of them. The sample lists under 25,000 clones; 70% to 80% were seen once. This specimen was CD4+ or CD8+ T cells sorted from blood, taken in a trial of the OX40 agonist ivuxolimab. Receptor source: an adult with an advanced solid tumor such as melanoma, head and neck, liver or kidney cancer.

This clone was found once. This chain connects TRBV7-3 to TRBJ2-3, with D perhaps matching TRBD1 or TRBD2 (6 bases each). V was cut by 4 bases and J by 5 bases, with 16 bases left in between. Germline lookup yields CDR1 SGHTA and CDR2 FQGTGA. The CDR3 consists of 15 residues. For the CDR3, the DNA is TGTGCCAGCAGCTCCTCGAACGGGGGCGAAGATACGCAGTATTTT. Amino acids: CASSSSNGGEDTQYF.

This rearrangement joins TRBV11-2 to TRBJ2-1; D remains unclear. This CDR3 is built from 13 residues. The V end was cut by 4 bases, the J end by 6 bases, with 10 bases between. Germline V gives CDR1 SGHAT, CDR2 FQNNGV. CDR3 region: CASSSEVVNEQFF. CDR3 nucleotide sequence: TGTGCCAGCAGCTCCGAGGTGGTCAATGAGCAGTTCTTC.

The gene calls are TRBV6-1 and TRBJ2-7, with 12 bases matching TRBD1. The CDR3 is made up of 14 amino acids. Per germline, CDR1 MNHNS and CDR2 SASEGT. V was clipped by 4 bases and J by 5 bases; unmatched bases: 3. CDR3 bases: TGTGCCAGCAGTGCTGGGACAGGGGGCCACGAGCAGTACTTC. Translating it yields CASSAGTGGHEQYF.

This sequence joins TRBV10-1 and TRBJ2-3; TRBD1 might be the D (6 bases). The germline CDR1 and CDR2 sequences are WNHNN and SYGVQD (reference sequence). The CDR3 covers 14 residues. V was trimmed by 8 bases and J by 1 base, leaving 13 bases between them. The CDR3 DNA follows: TGCGCCAGCGGCAGGGGTTACGGCACAGATACGCAGTATTTT. This gives the protein CASGRGYGTDTQYF.

The V and J genes are TRBV7-9 and TRBJ2-3; D is perhaps TRBD1 (6 bases). Per the germline V gene, CDR1 is SEHNR and CDR2 is FQNEAQ (reference sequence). This CDR3 spans 13 amino acids. V lost 6 bases to trimming and J lost 2 bases, with 9 bases between them. CDR3 DNA: TGTGCCAGCAGACAGGGCGCCACAGATACGCAGTATTTT. Its translation is CASRQGATDTQYF.

This clone was detected once. The chain carries TRBV2 and TRBJ2-1, with D possibly being TRBD2 (6 bases). CDR1 and CDR2 (germline): SNHLY, FYNNEI. The CDR3 runs to 18 residues. Between the trimmed V and J ends, which lost 3 bases and 4 bases, there was a span of 22 bases. In DNA, the CDR3 is TGTGCCAGCAGTGATCTCCTTTTGTCTAGCGACGATTACAATGAGCAGTTCTTC. The encoded protein is CASSDLLLSSDDYNEQFF.

This chain links TRBV9 with TRBJ1-2; 11 bases fit TRBD1. J lost 4 bases, V lost 3 bases, and 2 bases had no gene match. The CDR3 covers 14 residues. Germline-derived CDR1 and CDR2 are SGDLS and YYNGEE. The DNA of the CDR3 is TGTGCCAGCAGCGATGGGACAGGGGGCTATGGCTACACCTTC. Protein: CASSDGTGGYGYTF.

J is TRBJ1-2 and V is TRBV9; 7 bases align to TRBD1. This CDR3 comprises 15 residues. CDR1 and CDR2 (germline): SGDLS, YYNGEE. V lost 4 bases and J lost 14; bases outside the gene matches: 20. The CDR3 nucleotides are TGTGCCAGCAGCTTGCCGGGACAGCCCATCAGATCGAAAACCTTC. This gives the protein CASSLPGQPIRSKTF. The whole variable domain, filled in from reference TRBV9 and TRBJ1-2, reads DSGVTQTPKHLITATGQRVTLRCSPRSGDLSVYWYQQSLDQGLQFLIQYYNGEERAKGNILERFSAQQFPDLHSELNLSSLELGDSALYFCASSLPGQPIRSKTFGSGTRLTVV.

With respect to this clone: At one boundary the junction diverges from the germline segment, which might be a read error. The chain uses TRBV18 and TRBJ2-5; 14 bases match TRBD2. In germline, CDR1 is KGHSH, CDR2 LQKENI. This CDR3 is 16 amino acids long. The CDR3 spells CASSPGTSGGGREGDF. The CDR3 DNA reads TGTGCCAGCTCACCAGGGACTAGCGGGGGCGGTAGAGAAGGGGACTTC.

The chain employs TRBV7-8 and TRBJ1-2; TRBD1 aligns across 7 bases. The CDR3 is made up of 15 amino acids. Germline values: CDR1 SGHVS, CDR2 FQNEAQ. Trimming cost V 5 bases and J 0 bases; bases outside gene matches: 6. CDR3 amino acids: CASSHSGQPNYGYTF. CDR3 DNA: TGTGCCAGCAGCCACTCGGGACAGCCTAACTATGGCTACACCTTC.

V and J are TRBV5-8 and TRBJ2-7; D unresolved. The V end was cut by 6 bases, the J end by 3 bases, with 7 bases between. This CDR3 region has 11 residues. Germline CDR1 SGHTS, CDR2 YDEGEE. For the CDR3, the DNA is TGTGCCAGCACCCATTACTACGAGCAGTACTTC. Translating it yields CASTHYYEQYF.

The V call is TRBV5-5, the J call TRBJ1-1; TRBD1 matches 9 bases. CDR3 length: 13 amino acids. Germline V CDR1 and CDR2: SGHKS, YYEKEE (reference sequence). J lost 6 bases, V lost 7 bases, and 7 bases had no gene match. CDR3 in DNA: TGTGCCAGCGGTACAGGGGGCCCGGCTGAAGCTTTCTTT. Protein: CASGTGGPAEAFF. Together with reference TRBV5-5 and TRBJ1-1, the CDR3 gives the full variable domain: DAGVTQSPTHLIKTRGQQVTLRCSPISGHKSVSWYQQVLGQGPQFIFQYYEKEERGRGNFPDRFSARQFPNYSSELNVNALLLGDSALYLCASGTGGPAEAFFGQGTRLTVV.

Sample share makes this clone medium-sized (0.01 to 0.1%). The chain joins TRBV27 to TRBJ1-1; D perhaps matches TRBD1 (6 bases). Trimming took off 3 bases at V and 6 bases at J, with 14 bases between the two ends. The length of the CDR3 is 14 residues. Per germline, CDR1 MNHEY and CDR2 SMNVEV (reference sequence). The CDR3 sequence: CASSFLLPGAEAFF. CDR3 nucleotides: TGTGCCAGCAGTTTTTTGTTACCAGGGGCTGAAGCTTTCTTT.

The chain combines TRBV5-4 with TRBJ2-1; D unresolved. This CDR3 contains 15 residues. The V end lost 0 bases, the J end lost 1 base, and 8 bases lay between the germline ends. Looked up from germline, CDR1 is SGHNT and CDR2 is YYREEE (reference sequence). CDR3 coding DNA: TGTGCCAGCAGCTTGGGTCCCCTTTCCTACAATGAGCAGTTCTTC. It codes for CASSLGPLSYNEQFF. Combining the CDR3 with reference TRBV5-4 and TRBJ2-1 gives the whole variable domain ETGVTQSPTHLIKTRGQQVTLRCSSQSGHNTVSWYQQALGQGPQFIFQYYREEENGRGNFPPRFSGLQFPNYSSELNVNALELDDSALYLCASSLGPLSYNEQFFGPGTRLTVL.

The V call is TRBV29-1, the J call TRBJ2-1; 8 bases align to TRBD1. Germline V gene sequence: CDR1 SQVTM, CDR2 ANQGSEA. The CDR3 covers 12 residues. The CDR3 nucleotides are TGCAGGGGATTAGGGACAGGCAATGAGCAGTTCTTC. Protein: CRGLGTGNEQFF.

This clone was seen a single time. The chain employs TRBV5-1 and TRBJ1-2; 8 nucleotides align to TRBD1. The CDR3 spans 13 residues. The J segment lost 7 bases and the V segment lost 3 bases, leaving 5 bases of the junction unmatched. The V gene's germline CDR1 is SGHRS and CDR2 YFSETQ. CDR3: CASSSGQAPGYTF. CDR3 DNA sequence: TGCGCCAGCAGCTCGGGACAGGCCCCTGGCTACACCTTC.

The chain joins TRBV4-1 to TRBJ2-5; 8 bases are shared with TRBD2. Germline V lookup: CDR1 MGHRA, CDR2 YSYEKL. V lost 0 bases and J lost 2; bases outside the gene matches: 8. The CDR3 extends over 17 amino acids. The DNA for the CDR3 is TGCGCCAGCAGCCAAGATCATCGGCGGGGGGAGCAAGAGACCCAGTACTTC. This encodes CASSQDHRRGEQETQYF.

V and J are TRBV27 and TRBJ2-2; D could derive from TRBD1 or TRBD2 (5 bases each). The length of the CDR3 is 16 residues. Germline CDR1 and CDR2: MNHEY and SMNVEV (reference sequence). The V end was cut by 1 base, the J end by 4 bases, with 13 bases between. The CDR3 DNA reads TGTGCCAGCAGTTTATTATGGGGGTCAGTCACCGGGGAGCTGTTTTTT. Translation gives CASSLLWGSVTGELFF.

The J gene is TRBJ2-2, the V gene TRBV19, with TRBD1 matching 10 bases. Germline V gives CDR1 LNHDA, CDR2 SQIVND (reference sequence). The CDR3 contains 15 residues. The V gene end was trimmed by 5 bases and the J gene end by 7 bases; junction bases not matched to a gene: 7. CDR3 residues: CASSVRDRGGGELFF. In DNA form, the CDR3 reads TGTGCCAGTAGTGTCAGGGACAGGGGCGGCGGGGAGCTGTTTTTT.

This chain connects TRBV19 to TRBJ2-1; 9 nucleotides align to TRBD2. CDR3 size: 12 residues. Germline CDR1 and CDR2: LNHDA and SQIVND (reference sequence). The V gene end was trimmed by 4 bases and the J gene end by 15 bases; junction bases not matched to a gene: 7. The CDR3: CASSTVAGAGFF. The CDR3 coding sequence is TGTGCCAGTAGTACCGTAGCGGGGGCGGGGTTCTTC.

The genes are TRBV9 and TRBJ2-2; D call uncertain. The CDR3 length is 14 residues. Germline V lookup: CDR1 SGDLS, CDR2 YYNGEE. The V and J ends lost 4 bases and 8 bases respectively, with 15 bases between them. The DNA for the CDR3 is TGTGCCAGCAGCCACACTAAGTCACCAGGGGAGCTGTTTTTT. Residues: CASSHTKSPGELFF.